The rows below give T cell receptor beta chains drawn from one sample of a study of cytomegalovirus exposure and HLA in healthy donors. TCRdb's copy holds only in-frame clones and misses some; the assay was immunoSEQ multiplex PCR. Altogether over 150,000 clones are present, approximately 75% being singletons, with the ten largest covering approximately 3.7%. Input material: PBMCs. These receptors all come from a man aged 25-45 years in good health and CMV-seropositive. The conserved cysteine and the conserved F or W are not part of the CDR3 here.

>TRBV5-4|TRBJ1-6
ASSGLGDRDYSPLH
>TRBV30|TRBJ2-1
AWTLPGQEYNEQF
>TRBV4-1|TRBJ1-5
ASSQVGYQPQH
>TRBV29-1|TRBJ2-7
SAKGQISYEQY
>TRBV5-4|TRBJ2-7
ASSYVGGSSSYEQY
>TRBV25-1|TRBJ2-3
ASSIAAADTQY
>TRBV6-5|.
ASSYTLGATYEQY
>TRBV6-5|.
ASSTRDRTYEQY
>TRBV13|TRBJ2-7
ASSLAQGEHYEQY
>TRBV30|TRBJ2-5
ARSGLAGQETQY
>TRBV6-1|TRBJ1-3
ASSQESGNTIY
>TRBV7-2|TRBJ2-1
ASSFWTGGNEQF
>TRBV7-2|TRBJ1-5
ASSRGQLNQPQH
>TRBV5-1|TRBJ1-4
ASSSQDNVGEKLF
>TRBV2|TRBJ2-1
AWNDGTLYNEQF
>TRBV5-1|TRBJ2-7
ASSLLHGSDEQY
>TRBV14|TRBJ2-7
ASSRTGLADFYEQY
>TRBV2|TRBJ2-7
ASSGLGGALEQY
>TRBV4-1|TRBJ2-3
ASSHSGQGADTQY